The T cell receptor (beta chain) under discussion was sequenced for a study of cytomegalovirus exposure and HLA in healthy donors. This clone came up once. Its antigen is not known. Study outcomes and limitations: In presence/absence analyses, roughly uniform sequencing depth across donors was assumed. Later genetic work tied a missense DCLRE1C variant to beta-chain V and J trimming.

Germline V CDR1 and CDR2: SEHNR, FQNEAQ (reference sequence). This CDR3 has 13 residues. V lost 5 bases, J lost 7 bases, and 15 bases lay in between. Researchers ran the PCR with 60 Vbeta and 13 Jbeta primers. Data came from immunoSEQ multiplex PCR; TCRdb stores just in-frame clones and leaves some out. The repertoire includes 110,000 or so clones, 82% of them detected once, and around 1.6% sits in the top ten. The sample consisted of PBMCs. The J gene is TRBJ2-7, the V gene TRBV7-9, with D possibly matching TRBD1 (5 bases). This TCR was recovered from a woman aged 18 to 35 in good health and CMV-seronegative. CDR3 sequence reads: CASSAQGAGEQYF. For the CDR3, the DNA is TGTGCCAGCAGCGCTCAGGGTGCAGGGGAGCAGTACTTC.